This T cell receptor beta chain came from a study of blood T cell repertoires in COVID-19. Overall study context: Sample material is recorded as cDNA or gDNA derived from T cells, B-cell-depleted T cells, or PBMCs.

Clones were sequenced by immunoSEQ multiplex PCR, and TCRdb holds only the in-frame ones, with some missing. The data contain 200,000 to 250,000 clones, around 85% of them singletons. The germline V gene has CDR1 MNHEY and CDR2 SVGEGT. The CDR3 is made up of 16 amino acids. The ends lost 7 bases at V and 2 bases at J; junction bases unmatched: 11. The clonotype originates from a woman in her 30s who had recovered from COVID-19. Sample: peripheral blood. This sequence joins TRBV6-2 or TRBV6-3 and TRBJ2-3, with TRBD2 identical over 8 bases. CDR3 coding DNA: TGTGCCAGCACCCCGCATTGGCGGGAGGTCACAGATACGCAGTATTTT. The encoded protein is CASTPHWREVTDTQYF.